The clone carrying this TCR beta chain was observed a handful of times. This entry is derived from a study of T cell changes during pregnancy in multiple sclerosis. Sequencing used immunoSEQ multiplex PCR; TCRdb keeps in-frame clones, though not all of them. The sample holds 60,000 to 90,000 clones; about 90% are singletons and the top ten take 1.5% to 2%. This receptor was identified in a female donor in good health, enrolled as a control in a pregnancy study. Sequencing was performed on peripheral blood, taken in the first trimester of pregnancy.

CDR3 protein: CASSVPGMASGPEQYF. As DNA, the CDR3 is TGTGCCAGCAGTGTCCCCGGGATGGCTAGCGGACCCGAGCAGTACTTC. This chain connects TRBV2 to TRBJ2-7; 7 bases align to TRBD2. The CDR3 spans 16 residues. J gave up 6 bases and V 4 bases, and 15 bases lay outside the gene matches. Germline V gene sequence: CDR1 SNHLY, CDR2 FYNNEI.